Listed below are T cell receptor beta chains from one sample, sequenced in a study of shared clonotypes between healthy human individuals. TCRdb's table, derived via immunoSEQ multiplex PCR, lists solely in-frame clones and lacks some. The table records 2 million to 2.5 million clones, approximately 94% of them present only once. The sample consisted of naive CD4+ T cells sorted from blood. The source is a man younger than 35 in good health. Each CDR3 is given with its conserved first and last residue. The D gene is left open where the match is weak. Rows give clone size only sometimes, using once, few, many, or a class for an expanded clone.

TRBJ2-3 | . | . | TRBV7-2 | 14 | TGTGCCAGCAGCGCAACTCTTAGCACAGATACGCAGTATTTT | CASSATLSTDTQYF
TRBJ1-1 | once | . | TRBV7-2 | 15 | TGTGCCAGCAGCTCCCTCGCAACCGGGAACACTGAAGCTTTCTTT | CASSSLATGNTEAFF
TRBJ2-2 | . | . | TRBV18 | 14 | TGTGCCAGCTCGACAGTTACGAACACCGGGGAGCTGTTTTTT | CASSTVTNTGELFF
TRBJ2-1 | . | . | TRBV19 | 14 | TGTGCCAGTAGCCTGACAGGATGGGACAATGAGCAGTTCTTC | CASSLTGWDNEQFF
TRBJ2-7 | . | TRBD1 | TRBV11-2 | 18 | TGTGCCAGCAGCTTAGTACTGGGGGGACAGGGGTCTAGCTACGAGCAGTACTTC | CASSLVLGGQGSSYEQYF
TRBJ1-3 | once | . | TRBV29-1 | 14 | TGCAGCGCCCGAGGGGCTGGGACGGGAAACACCATATATTTT | CSARGAGTGNTIYF
TRBJ1-4 | . | . | TRBV29-1 | 13 | TGCAGCGTTGAAGATCCTGCCAATGAAAAACTGTTTTTT | CSVEDPANEKLFF
TRBJ2-7 | . | . | TRBV4-3 | 15 | TGCGCCAGCAGCCAAGTGGTAGGGCCGAACCTCGAGCAGTACTTC | CASSQVVGPNLEQYF
TRBJ2-5 | . | . | TRBV7-7 | 14 | TGTGCTAGCAGCTTAGTGGGGTACCAAGAGACCCAGTACTTC | CASSLVGYQETQYF
TRBJ2-7 | . | TRBD2 | TRBV6-5 | 12 | TGTGCCAGCAGTTCCCCTAGCGGGAAGCAGTACTTC | CASSSPSGKQYF
TRBJ1-2 | . | TRBD1 | TRBV19 | 15 | TGTGCCAGTAGTGGATCGGGACAGGGGAATTTAGGCTACACCTTC | CASSGSGQGNLGYTF
TRBJ2-1 | . | . | TRBV7-2 | 13 | TGTGCCAGCAGCCTAAACCCCAGGAATGAGCAGTTCTTC | CASSLNPRNEQFF
TRBJ2-3 | once | . | TRBV5-1 | 14 | TGCGCCAGCAGCTCTTCATTGGAGACAGATACGCAGTATTTT | CASSSSLETDTQYF
TRBJ2-4 | . | TRBD2 | TRBV4-1 | 14 | TGCGCCAGCAGCCAACAAGCGGGGGAAAACATTCAGTACTTC | CASSQQAGENIQYF
TRBJ2-7 | . | . | TRBV4-1 | 15 | TGCGCCAGCAGCCATCACTGGGACAACTCCTACGAGCAGTACTTC | CASSHHWDNSYEQYF
TRBJ1-5 | . | TRBD1 | TRBV27 | 15 | TGTGCCAGCAGCCCGACAGGGGGCAGCAATCAGCCCCAGCATTTT | CASSPTGGSNQPQHF
TRBJ1-1 | . | . | TRBV7-2 | 14 | TGTGCCAGCAGCGTCAGGTTGGGTAACACTGAAGCTTTCTTT | CASSVRLGNTEAFF
TRBJ2-2 | . | . | TRBV11-2 | 14 | TGTGCCAGCAGCCCCGTTAGCCCCCGCGGGGAGCTGTTTTTT | CASSPVSPRGELFF
TRBJ1-2 | . | . | TRBV9 | 11 | TGTGCCAGCAGCGCAGGGAGTGGCTACACCTTC | CASSAGSGYTF
TRBJ2-7 | . | . | TRBV5-6 | 15 | TGTGCCAGCAGCTATGCCGGGACACCCTCCTACGAGCAGTACTTC | CASSYAGTPSYEQYF
TRBJ1-1 | . | . | TRBV28 | 16 | TGTGCCAGCGAGGGACAAGGGGCTAATAGTGGCACTGAAGCTTTCTTT | CASEGQGANSGTEAFF
TRBJ2-2 | . | TRBD2 | TRBV4-3 | 17 | TGCGCCAGCAGCTCCTACCTAGCGGGAGGGTCGACCGGGGAGCTGTTTTTT | CASSSYLAGGSTGELFF
TRBJ2-2 | . | TRBD1 | TRBV9 | 16 | TGTGCCAGCAGCGGGGGGACAGGTCCCGGCACCGGGGAGCTGTTTTTT | CASSGGTGPGTGELFF
TRBJ1-1 | few | TRBD1 | TRBV29-1 | 11 | TGCAGCGTAAGCAGGGGGACTGAAGCTTTCTTT | CSVSRGTEAFF
TRBJ2-7 | . | . | TRBV10-2 | 15 | TGCGCCAGCAGTGGGGTGCCCCCCACGACCTACGAGCAGTACTTC | CASSGVPPTTYEQYF
TRBJ2-2 | . | . | TRBV5-1 | 17 | TGCGCCAGCAGCTTGGGGAGGAATTACCGAGGGACCGGGGAGCTGTTTTTT | CASSLGRNYRGTGELFF
TRBJ2-7 | . | TRBD2 | TRBV5-1 | 15 | TGCGCCAGCAGCTTGGGTAGCGGGAGTCTCTACGAGCAGTACTTC | CASSLGSGSLYEQYF
TRBJ2-4 | once | TRBD2 | TRBV4-1 | 18 | TGCGCCAGCAGCCAAGGACTAGCGGGGGGCCTAGCCAAAAACATTCAGTACTTC | CASSQGLAGGLAKNIQYF
TRBJ1-1 | . | . | TRBV28 | 16 | TGTGCCAGCAGTTTACAACCGGGACGCGGGAACACTGAAGCTTTCTTT | CASSLQPGRGNTEAFF
TRBJ1-4 | . | . | TRBV6-1 | 15 | TGTGCCAGCAGGGCTTGGAGGACGACGAATGAAAAACTGTTTTTT | CASRAWRTTNEKLFF
TRBJ1-5 | . | TRBD1 | TRBV30 | 19 | TGTGCCTGGGGAAGGACCTCATTCAGGGGGCCCCTTAGCAATCAGCCCCAGCATTTT | CAWGRTSFRGPLSNQPQHF
TRBJ2-5 | . | . | TRBV9 | 14 | TGTGCCAGCAGCGTAGGTCCAGTCCAAGAGACCCAGTACTTC | CASSVGPVQETQYF
TRBJ1-3 | once | . | TRBV7-2 | 16 | TGTGCCAGCAGCTTAGTTCCGGGAGCTACTGGAAACACCATATATTTT | CASSLVPGATGNTIYF
TRBJ1-2 | once | . | TRBV6-5 | 13 | TGTGCCGCCCACAGGGAGGGTAACTATGGCTACACCTTC | CAAHREGNYGYTF
TRBJ2-1 | once | . | TRBV5-1 | 13 | TGCGCCAGCAGCTCGACTAGTGAGAATGAGCAGTTCTTC | CASSSTSENEQFF
TRBJ2-7 | . | . | TRBV19 | 12 | TGTGCCAGTAGTATACTAGTATACGAGCAGTACTTC | CASSILVYEQYF
TRBJ1-1 | once | TRBD1 | TRBV7-8 | 13 | TGTGCCAGCAGCCCCCGACAGGGCACTGAAGCTTTCTTT | CASSPRQGTEAFF
TRBJ2-2 | . | . | TRBV10-1 | 13 | TGCGCCAGCAGTGACCTGAGATCCGGGGAGCTGTTTTTT | CASSDLRSGELFF
TRBJ2-7 | . | TRBD2 | TRBV6-6 | 14 | TGTGCCAGCAGTCCCCGGGAGGGAGGTCACGAGCAGTACTTC | CASSPREGGHEQYF
TRBJ2-5 | . | . | TRBV5-1 | 13 | TGCGCCAGCAGGGGGACCTTCCAAGAGACCCAGTACTTC | CASRGTFQETQYF
TRBJ1-2 | . | . | TRBV4-1 | 13 | TGCGCCAGCAGCCGGGAGCCAGGGGATGGCTACACCTTC | CASSREPGDGYTF
TRBJ2-3 | . | TRBD2 | TRBV7-2 | 16 | TGTGCCAGCAGACCAGCCCCCGGGGGGGGCGCAGATACGCAGTATTTT | CASRPAPGGGADTQYF
TRBJ2-6 | . | . | TRBV25-1 | 17 | TGTGCCAGCAGTGAGGTACAGGGCCGCTCTGGGGCCAACGTCCTGACTTTC | CASSEVQGRSGANVLTF
TRBJ2-5 | . | . | TRBV4-1 | 13 | TGCGCCAGCAGTGGGATTAACGGGGAGACCCAGTACTTC | CASSGINGETQYF
TRBJ2-7 | . | . | TRBV6-1 | 13 | TGTGCCAGCGGTCGACAGGCTACCTACGAGCAGTACTTC | CASGRQATYEQYF
TRBJ2-3 | . | TRBD1 | TRBV9 | 15 | TGTGCCAGCGCAGTGGACAGGGGGCGCGGAGATACGCAGTATTTT | CASAVDRGRGDTQYF
TRBJ2-1 | . | TRBD2 | TRBV27 | 18 | TGTGCCAGCAGTCCCAGGGGAGCGGGGGGTATTAAGTACAATGAGCAGTTCTTC | CASSPRGAGGIKYNEQFF
TRBJ2-7 | . | . | TRBV25-1 | 13 | TGTGCCAGCGCGGGACTTACAACATACGAGCAGTACTTC | CASAGLTTYEQYF
TRBJ2-7 | . | . | TRBV14 | 13 | TGTGCCAGCAGCGCGGGGGCATACTACGAGCAGTACTTC | CASSAGAYYEQYF
TRBJ2-5 | . | . | TRBV7-2 | 12 | TGTGCCAGCAGCTCGCCTCCCGGGTCCCAGTACTTC | CASSSPPGSQYF
TRBJ2-7 | . | TRBD2 | TRBV29-1 | 12 | TGCAGCGCGACTAGCGGGAGCTCCGAGCAGTACTTC | CSATSGSSEQYF
TRBJ1-3 | . | . | TRBV19 | 18 | TGTGCCAGTAGTTACGGCACAAACTCTGGAAACACCCGGAACACCATATATTTT | CASSYGTNSGNTRNTIYF
TRBJ2-3 | few | . | TRBV11-3 | 16 | TGTGCCAGCAGCCTCAACCGGGACTCACCCACAGATACGCAGTATTTT | CASSLNRDSPTDTQYF
TRBJ2-3 | . | TRBD2 | TRBV6-5 | 15 | TGTGCCGTGTGGGGGGGGGACCGAGGCACAGATACGCAGTATTTT | CAVWGGDRGTDTQYF
TRBJ2-7 | . | TRBD1 | TRBV27 | 16 | TGTGCCAGCAGTTTAAACCCACCTCCGGACAGGGGGGAACAGTACTTC | CASSLNPPPDRGEQYF
TRBJ1-3 | . | . | TRBV6-6 | 14 | TGTGCCAGCAGCCGAGAGGCCTCTGGAAACACCATATATTTT | CASSREASGNTIYF
TRBJ1-2 | . | . | TRBV19 | 15 | TGTGCCAGTAGTATAGCGGCCCGGGCTAACTATGGCTACACCTTC | CASSIAARANYGYTF
TRBJ2-1 | . | TRBD2 | TRBV11-2 | 15 | TGTGCCAGCAGCTTATCTCCAGCGGGAGGAACCGAGCAGTTCTTC | CASSLSPAGGTEQFF